This TCR beta chain emerged from a study of response to subunit inactivated influenza vaccine. Study-level findings and limits: Authors suggested few new T cells are recruited by each seasonal influenza vaccination.

This clonotype was seen only a few times. Antigen unknown. TCRdb re-derived calls from the RT-PCR reads in MiXCR, one entry per CDR3 protein. The repertoire holds around 790,000 distinct CDR3 sequences, 21% seen once, with roughly 10% in the top ten. The CDR3 length is 12 residues. Trimming took 10 bases from V and 1 from J, leaving 4 bases between them. In germline, CDR1 is KGHDR, CDR2 SFDVKD. The J gene is TRBJ2-6, the V gene TRBV24-1; D remains unclear. The TCR comes from a man aged 45-65 years who received an inactivated influenza vaccine. Specimen: PBMCs from blood, collected 4 to 6 days after vaccination. Here the CDR3 DNA reads TGTGCCACAGGGTCTGGGGCCAACGTCCTGACTTTC. It codes for CATGSGANVLTF.